One and the same sample provided the 23 T cell receptor beta chains below, sequenced in a study of OX40 agonist ivuxolimab in advanced cancers. Sequencing used immunoSEQ multiplex PCR; TCRdb keeps in-frame clones, though not all of them. The table shows fewer than 90,000 clones, with roughly 90% occurring only once. The source was CD4+ or CD8+ T cells sorted from blood, collected in a trial of the OX40 agonist ivuxolimab. All receptors derive from an adult with an advanced solid tumor such as melanoma, head and neck, liver or kidney cancer.

The chain joins TRBV18 to TRBJ1-2; D is uncertain. The germline CDR1 and CDR2 sequences are KGHSH and LQKENI. V was pared by 1 base and J by 2 bases, with 8 bases between. The CDR3 covers 14 residues. The CDR3 loop reads CASSPREQNYGYTF. CDR3 DNA sequence: TGTGCCAGCTCACCACGCGAACAGAACTATGGCTACACCTTC.

This clone showed up just a few times. The V call is TRBV11-2, the J call TRBJ2-7; a weak D match, TRBD2 (5 bases). CDR3 length: 13 residues. V lost 2 bases and J 6 bases, leaving 11 bases between the germline ends. From germline, CDR1 is SGHAT and CDR2 FQNNGV. Written as DNA, the CDR3 is TGTGCCAGCAGCTTACGACCACGGGGCGAGCAGTACTTC. As protein: CASSLRPRGEQYF.

The chain employs TRBV6-1 and TRBJ1-2; D possibly corresponds to TRBD1 (6 bases). V lost 8 bases and J lost 6, with 19 bases in between. Looked up from germline, CDR1 is MNHNS and CDR2 is SASEGT. There are 14 residues in the CDR3. CDR3 region: CASLLGGLSDGYTF. The CDR3 region has the DNA TGTGCCAGCCTCCTTGGGGGGCTAAGTGATGGCTACACCTTC.

This sequence joins TRBV19 and TRBJ2-4; 8 bases line up with TRBD2. The CDR3 covers 15 residues. Germline assignment: CDR1 LNHDA and CDR2 SQIVND (reference sequence). Losses at the gene ends were 4 bases for V and 3 bases for J; bases not matched to a gene: 5. CDR3 region: CASSKISGDKNIQYF. Written as DNA, the CDR3 is TGTGCCAGTAGTAAAATTAGCGGGGACAAAAACATTCAGTACTTC. The variable domain in full, with the rest retrieved from reference TRBV19 and TRBJ2-4, is DGGITQSPKYLFRKEGQNVTLSCEQNLNHDAMYWYRQDPGQGLRLIYYSQIVNDFQKGDIAEGYSVSREKKESFPLTVTSAQKNPTAFYLCASSKISGDKNIQYFGAGTRLSVL.

V gene TRBV7-6 combines with J gene TRBJ2-7; a weak D match, TRBD2 (5 bases). Trimming removed 1 base at V and 6 bases at J, with 13 bases between. Germline V CDR1 and CDR2: SGHVS, FNYEAQ. CDR3 length: 14 amino acids. In DNA form, the CDR3 reads TGTGCCAGCAGCTTAGGGGCAGGAGGTGGCGAGCAGTACTTC. Amino acids: CASSLGAGGGEQYF.

The chain employs TRBV19 and TRBJ1-1; TRBD1 is a possible D gene (6 bases). There are 16 residues in the CDR3. Germline V gene lookup returns CDR1 LNHDA and CDR2 SQIVND (reference sequence). Between the trimmed V and J ends, which lost 1 base and 0 bases, there was a span of 12 bases. CDR3 residues: CASSIGGLFMNTEAFF. CDR3 nucleotide sequence: TGTGCCAGTAGTATAGGGGGGCTTTTCATGAACACTGAAGCTTTCTTT.

The gene calls are TRBV6-1 and TRBJ2-5, with D perhaps matching TRBD1 (7 bases). The CDR3 is 14 residues long. Germline V gives CDR1 MNHNS, CDR2 SASEGT. Trimming pared 8 bases from V and 2 bases from J, leaving 15 bases between. The CDR3 bases are TGTGCCAGCCAGGAGGGGGCGGGACAAGAGACCCAGTACTTC. Its translation is CASQEGAGQETQYF.

The rearrangement joins TRBV6-5 to TRBJ1-2; D remains unclear. Germline CDR1 is MNHEY and CDR2 is SVGAGI. The CDR3 runs to 14 residues. The V end lost 0 bases, the J end lost 1 base, and 6 bases lay between the germline ends. CDR3: CASSYSGHNYGYTF. CDR3 DNA sequence: TGTGCCAGCAGTTACTCGGGCCATAACTATGGCTACACCTTC.

The chain is built from TRBV18 and TRBJ2-1, with 10 bases lining up with TRBD1. The germline V gene has CDR1 KGHSH and CDR2 LQKENI. With 4 bases clipped from V and 4 bases from J, the junction kept 10 bases outside the gene matches. CDR3 length: 17 amino acids. CDR3 protein: CASSRTQGQGTYNEQFF. CDR3 nucleotide sequence: TGTGCCAGCTCACGAACCCAGGGACAGGGGACTTACAATGAGCAGTTCTTC.

The chain uses TRBV5-1 and TRBJ2-2; 11 bases agree with TRBD1. CDR1 and CDR2 (germline): SGHRS, YFSETQ. V trimming: 5 bases; J trimming: 5 bases; junction bases outside the gene matches: 5. This CDR3 has 15 amino acids. The DNA of the CDR3 is TGCGCCAGCAGGAGGACAGGGGGCCTGACCGGGGAGCTGTTTTTT. Translation: CASRRTGGLTGELFF.

J is TRBJ1-2 and V is TRBV19; D is unresolved. Trimming stripped 4 bases from V and 7 bases from J, with 10 bases between. The CDR3 loop spans 12 amino acids. Germline V lookup: CDR1 LNHDA, CDR2 SQIVND (reference sequence). The CDR3 DNA reads as TGTGCCAGTAGTACAGGAATAAGTGGCTACACCTTC. Encoded protein: CASSTGISGYTF.

The gene calls are TRBV7-2 and TRBJ2-1, with a tentative D call TRBD2 (6 bases). The CDR3 contains 13 residues. V was trimmed by 5 bases and J by 4 bases, leaving 9 bases between them. Germline CDR1 reads SGHTA; CDR2 reads FQGNSA. As DNA, the CDR3 is TGTGCCAGCAGCCCTGGGGGGTACAATGAGCAGTTCTTC. Amino acid sequence: CASSPGGYNEQFF. Full variable domain (outside the CDR3, taken from reference TRBV7-2 and TRBJ2-1): GAGVSQSPSNKVTEKGKDVELRCDPISGHTALYWYRQSLGQGLEFLIYFQGNSAPDKSGLPSDRFSAERTGGSVSTLTIQRTQQEDSAVYLCASSPGGYNEQFFGPGTRLTVL.

J is TRBJ2-5 and V is TRBV7-3, with no clear D. The CDR3 runs to 14 residues. V was clipped by 3 bases and J by 4 bases, with 12 bases between them. Per the germline V gene, CDR1 is SGHTA and CDR2 is FQGTGA. CDR3 protein: CASSFSDGRETQYF. The CDR3 nucleotides read TGTGCCAGCAGCTTTTCGGACGGAAGAGAGACCCAGTACTTC.

The V call is TRBV7-3, the J call TRBJ2-2; unclear D gene. V was pared by 3 bases and J by 2 bases, with 16 bases between. CDR1 and CDR2 (germline): SGHTA, FQGTGA. The CDR3 covers 17 residues. The CDR3 loop reads CASSLIRRKVNTGELFF. CDR3 bases: TGTGCCAGCAGCTTGATCCGCAGGAAAGTTAACACCGGGGAGCTGTTTTTT.

The J gene is TRBJ2-3, the V gene TRBV5-8; 12 bases agree with TRBD2. J lost 2 bases, V lost 0 bases, and 4 bases had no gene match. The CDR3 spans 17 residues. The V gene's germline CDR1 is SGHTS and CDR2 YDEGEE. The CDR3 loop reads CASSLGTSGETTDTQYF. CDR3 DNA sequence: TGTGCCAGCAGCTTGGGGACTAGCGGGGAAACCACAGATACGCAGTATTTT. Complete variable domain (other parts from reference TRBV5-8 and TRBJ2-3): EAGVTQSPTHLIKTRGQQATLRCSPISGHTSVYWYQQALGLGLQFLLWYDEGEERNRGNFPPRFSGRQFPNYSSELNVNALELEDSALYLCASSLGTSGETTDTQYFGPGTRLTVL.

The chain has TRBV5-4 and TRBJ1-2; 7 positions match TRBD1. Trimming at V came to 4 bases and at J to 3 bases, leaving 6 bases not matched to a gene. The CDR3 sequence is 14 residues long. Germline CDR1 SGHNT, CDR2 YYREEE (reference sequence). CDR3 residues: CASSPTGVDYGYTF. In DNA, the CDR3 is TGTGCCAGCAGCCCCACAGGGGTTGACTATGGCTACACCTTC.

The sample holds a few counts of this clone. V gene TRBV6-6 combines with J gene TRBJ2-1; tentatively, D is TRBD1 (6 bases). Looked up from germline, CDR1 is MNHNY and CDR2 is SVGAGI (reference sequence). There are 15 residues in the CDR3. V was clipped by 6 bases and J by 0 bases, with 12 bases between them. The CDR3: CASRGAESSYNEQFF. CDR3 DNA sequence: TGTGCCAGCAGGGGGGCGGAGAGCTCCTACAATGAGCAGTTCTTC.

The CDR3, as DNA: TGTGCCAGCAGCTGGGACGGAGGGCGGGAGCAGTACTTC. This translates into CASSWDGGREQYF. The chain combines TRBV5-4 with TRBJ2-7; tentatively, D is TRBD2 (6 bases). V lost 3 bases to trimming and J lost 7 bases, with 14 bases between them. The germline V gene has CDR1 SGHNT and CDR2 YYREEE (reference sequence). This CDR3 has 13 amino acids.

The chain recombines TRBV6-4 with TRBJ2-3; maybe TRBD2 (5 bases). The CDR3 consists of 16 residues. Germline V gene sequence: CDR1 MRHNA, CDR2 SNTAGT. Trimming removed 0 bases from V and 6 bases from J, with 16 bases in between. Here the CDR3 reads CASSDSTGSTGDTQYF. DNA of the CDR3: TGTGCCAGCAGTGACTCGACGGGATCTACTGGGGATACGCAGTATTTT.

In nucleotides, the CDR3 is TGCGCCAGCAGCTTGGTCGGCACAGATACGCAGTATTTT. Its translation is CASSLVGTDTQYF. This rearrangement joins TRBV5-1 to TRBJ2-3; D unclear. This CDR3 region has 13 residues. V shed 0 bases and J shed 1 base, with 3 bases lying between them. Germline lookup yields CDR1 SGHRS and CDR2 YFSETQ.

The J gene is TRBJ2-1, the V gene TRBV7-9; maybe TRBD2 (5 bases). The length of the CDR3 is 15 residues. Trimming cost V 2 bases and J 4 bases, with 12 bases left between them. Germline values: CDR1 SEHNR, CDR2 FQNEAQ (reference sequence). The CDR3 DNA follows: TGTGCCAGCAGCTTACGGAGGCTGGATTACAATGAGCAGTTCTTC. It yields the protein CASSLRRLDYNEQFF.

The V gene is TRBV11-3, the J gene TRBJ2-7, with 9 nucleotides matching TRBD2. After removal of 7 bases from V and 0 bases from J, the junction contained 7 bases not matched to a gene. Germline V CDR1 and CDR2: SGHNT, YENEEA. The CDR3 covers 15 residues. CDR3 DNA: TGTGCCAGCAACATAAGCGGGGGGCCCTCCTACGAGCAGTACTTC. This sequence encodes CASNISGGPSYEQYF.

In regard to this clone: Other nucleotide sequences in the sample specify the same CDR3. The gene calls are TRBV7-3 and TRBJ2-6; 7 positions match TRBD2. Trimming took 2 bases from V and 0 from J; bases not matched to a gene: 4. This CDR3 region has 17 residues. Germline V lookup: CDR1 SGHTA, CDR2 FQGTGA. The DNA of the CDR3 is TGTGCCAGCAGCTTAGAGGGACTAAGCTCTGGGGCCAACGTCCTGACTTTC. This sequence encodes CASSLEGLSSGANVLTF.